The text below deals with one TCR beta chain. Time point noted: newly diagnosed GD, antithyroid drugs for less than 3 months. RNA extracted from PBMCs served as the sequencing template. This entry comes from a study of regulatory T cells in long-lasting Graves disease. The overall study: Under 3 months of antithyroid drugs had been taken by newly diagnosed Graves' patients.

Assembly of TCR beta libraries relied on iRepertoire HTBI primers together with Arm-PCR of CDR3 regions. One entry per CDR3 protein, called by TCRdb with MiXCR from the multiplex PCR reads. The data contain around 500,000 distinct CDR3 sequences, about 12% of them singletons. The CDR3 contains 16 residues. Losses at the gene ends were 7 bases for V and 5 bases for J; bases not matched to a gene: 11. The germline V gene encodes CDR1 SNHLY and CDR2 FYNNEI. The same data also contributed to another study, on T cells in Graves' hyperthyroidism and ophthalmopathy. That report notes: Uncontrolled infection, other autoimmune disease, pregnancy or lactation disqualified patients from enrolment.

Material: peripheral blood mononuclear cells (PBMCs), obtained at new diagnosis, from a patient treated with antithyroid drugs. The chain combines TRBV2 with TRBJ2-1; 10 bases line up with TRBD2. The sequence was obtained from a woman aged 25 to 39 with Graves disease. CDR3 in DNA: TGTGCCAGCAATATCCGAACTAGCGGGGTCGACAATGAGCAGTTCTTC. Translation: CASNIRTSGVDNEQFF.